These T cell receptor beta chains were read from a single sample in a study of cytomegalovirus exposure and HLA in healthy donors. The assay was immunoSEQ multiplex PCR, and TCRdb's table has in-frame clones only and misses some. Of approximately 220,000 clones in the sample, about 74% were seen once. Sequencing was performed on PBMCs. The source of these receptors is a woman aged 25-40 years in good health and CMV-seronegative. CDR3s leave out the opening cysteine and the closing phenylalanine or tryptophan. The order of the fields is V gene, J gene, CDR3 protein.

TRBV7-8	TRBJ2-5	ASSSWDRGQGGETQY
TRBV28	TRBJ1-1	ASRSPDKSEAF
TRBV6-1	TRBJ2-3	ASSEFLAGGLTDTQY
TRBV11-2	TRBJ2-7	ASSDGYRGPSYEQY
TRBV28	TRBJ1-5	ASSPRVMSNQPQH
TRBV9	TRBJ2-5	ASSGRDREYETQY
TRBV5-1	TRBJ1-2	ASSLVSGNYGYT
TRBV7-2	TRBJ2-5	ASRPGGPEETQY
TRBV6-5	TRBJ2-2	ASSSPEDTGELF
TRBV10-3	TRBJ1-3	AINAGLENTIY
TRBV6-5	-	ASQPGTGAFEQY
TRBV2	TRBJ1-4	ASRPNGPNEKLF
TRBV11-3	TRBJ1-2	ASSRTASYGYT
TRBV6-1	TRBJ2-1	ASIREVDEQF
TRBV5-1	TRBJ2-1	ASSLRTSGGNEQF
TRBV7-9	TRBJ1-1	ASSLSGALPNTEAF
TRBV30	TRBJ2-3	AWSVGTSRADTQY
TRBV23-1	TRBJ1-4	ASSPPGGNEKLF
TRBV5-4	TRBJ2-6	ASSWIQGAGANVLT
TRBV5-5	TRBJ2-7	ASSPRTDTYEQY
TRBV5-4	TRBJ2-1	ASSLGGGEGF
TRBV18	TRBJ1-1	ASSPAGTEAF
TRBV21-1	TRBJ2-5	ASWLQGCETQY
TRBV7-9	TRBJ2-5	SSSLIGQMQEAQY
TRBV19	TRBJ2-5	ASSTPTGEGETQY
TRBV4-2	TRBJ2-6	ASSQIGSGGRGANVLT
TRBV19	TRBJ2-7	ASSTQILPPYEQY
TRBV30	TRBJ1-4	AWSRTGGGNEKLF
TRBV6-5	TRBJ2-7	ASSQGAVVSEQY
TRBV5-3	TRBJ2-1	DRVGLAGGLSYNEQF
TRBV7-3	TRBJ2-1	ASSPQGASYNEQF
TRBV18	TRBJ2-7	ASSPARGPSYEQY
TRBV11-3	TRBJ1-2	ASSSAPGYGYT
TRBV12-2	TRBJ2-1	ASRFVASGSDYNEQF
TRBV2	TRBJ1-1	ASRVQDRASAF
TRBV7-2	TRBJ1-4	ASSLAPRQSTNEKLF
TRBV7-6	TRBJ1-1	ASSSGGLLRTEAF
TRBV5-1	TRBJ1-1	ASSLQGRTTEAF
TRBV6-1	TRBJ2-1	ATPFGNEQF
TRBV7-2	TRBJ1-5	ASSSSTWLRPH
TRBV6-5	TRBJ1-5	ASSYSSSNQPQH
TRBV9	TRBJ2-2	ASSTVAGLNTGELF
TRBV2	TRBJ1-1	ASVVRLMNTEAF
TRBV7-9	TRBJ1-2	SSGGDLRVNRVP
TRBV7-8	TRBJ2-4	ASSLGSGRDIQY
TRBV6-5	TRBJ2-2	ATLGTGVNTGELF
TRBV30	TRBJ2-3	AWSGGQFTDTQY
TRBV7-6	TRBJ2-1	ASSPILGRGAYNEQF
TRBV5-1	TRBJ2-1	ASSSGTGGNNEQF
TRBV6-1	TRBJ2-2	ASSELGGRNTGELF
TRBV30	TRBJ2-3	AWRAGGTDTQY
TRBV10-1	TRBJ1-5	ASRGQGTQPQH
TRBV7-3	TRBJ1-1	ASSLTPLRGNVVRAF
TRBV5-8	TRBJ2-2	ASVTLTVIAGELF
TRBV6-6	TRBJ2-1	ASSSRLAGGNEQF